Below, 17 T cell receptor beta chains from the same sample are listed, as sequenced in a study of cytotoxic CD8 clonotypes in ibrutinib-treated CLL. Using immunoSEQ multiplex PCR, the repertoire was profiled, and TCRdb retains in-frame clones only, with some absent. The sample consists of about 39,000 clones, about 70% of them appearing once. The sequencing used PBMCs, collected at disease progression, from a patient treated with ibrutinib. All receptors come from a human donor with chronic lymphocytic leukemia.

The chain combines TRBV5-1 with TRBJ2-1; D is unclear. CDR3 length: 16 amino acids. The V gene lost 0 bases and the J gene lost 0 bases, with 10 bases spanning the gap. CDR1 and CDR2 from the germline V gene are SGHRS and YFSETQ. CDR3 bases: TGCGCCAGCAGCTTGGGCACTTTGAGCTCCTACAATGAGCAGTTCTTC. Its protein is CASSLGTLSSYNEQFF.

The V call is TRBV29-1, the J call TRBJ2-1, with a possible D match to TRBD2 (6 bases). CDR1 is SQVTM and CDR2 is ANQGSEA in the germline V gene. CDR3 length: 15 amino acids. Trimming removed 4 bases from V and 6 bases from J, with 19 bases in between. As DNA, the CDR3 is TGCAGCGTTGTCCTCGGGGACTCGCCCCTCAATGAGCAGTTCTTC. This sequence encodes CSVVLGDSPLNEQFF.

The chain carries TRBV2 and TRBJ2-1, with 7 bases fitting TRBD2. Losses at the gene ends were 2 bases for V and 3 bases for J; bases not matched to a gene: 4. The CDR3 runs to 15 residues. CDR1 and CDR2 from the germline V gene are SNHLY and FYNNEI. The CDR3 nucleotides read TGTGCCAGCAGTGAATCGGCTAGCGGCTACAATGAGCAGTTCTTC. It codes for CASSESASGYNEQFF.

This clone has a handful of counts. In DNA form, the CDR3 reads TGTGCCAGCCAGCGCTCCCCGGGACGGAGCAATCAGCCCCAGCATTTT. Protein product: CASQRSPGRSNQPQHF. This chain joins TRBV19 and TRBJ1-5; D may be TRBD1 (5 bases). Looked up from germline, CDR1 is LNHDA and CDR2 is SQIVND (reference sequence). The V and J ends lost 9 bases and 1 base respectively, with 19 bases between them. CDR3 size: 16 residues.

The rearrangement joins TRBV4-3 to TRBJ2-2, with 8 positions matching TRBD2. The CDR3 covers 16 residues. V gave up 1 base and J gave up 5 bases; unmatched junction bases: 6. The germline V gene encodes CDR1 LGHNA and CDR2 YSLEER. The CDR3 DNA follows: TGCGCCAGCAGCCAAGGTCCGTCTAGCGGGACCGGGGAGCTGTTTTTT. Encoded protein: CASSQGPSSGTGELFF.

The CDR3 nucleotides read TGTGCCAGCAGCGTAGATCCGGGACATACTAACTCTGGCCACGAGCAGTACTTC. It is translated as CASSVDPGHTNSGHEQYF. The V and J genes are TRBV9 and TRBJ2-7; TRBD1 is a possible D gene (6 bases). The CDR3 loop spans 18 amino acids. Germline values: CDR1 SGDLS, CDR2 YYNGEE. V was trimmed by 0 bases and J by 5 bases, leaving 24 bases between them. The variable domain in full, with the rest retrieved from reference TRBV9 and TRBJ2-7, is DSGVTQTPKHLITATGQRVTLRCSPRSGDLSVYWYQQSLDQGLQFLIQYYNGEERAKGNILERFSAQQFPDLHSELNLSSLELGDSALYFCASSVDPGHTNSGHEQYFGPGTRLTVT.

The J gene is TRBJ2-2, the V gene TRBV10-3; D gene unclear. The V gene's germline CDR1 is ENHRY and CDR2 SYGVKD. The V end was cut by 4 bases, the J end by 3 bases, with 9 bases between. This CDR3 is built from 14 residues. CDR3 region: CAISVLEDTGELFF. CDR3 sequence (DNA): TGTGCCATCAGTGTCCTAGAGGACACCGGGGAGCTGTTTTTT.

V gene TRBV4-2 combines with J gene TRBJ2-1; TRBD2 agrees at 8 bases. From germline, CDR1 is LGHNA and CDR2 YNFKEQ. The CDR3 has 14 residues. V was pared by 4 bases and J by 6 bases, with 5 bases of the junction left unmatched. CDR3 in DNA: TGTGCCAGCAGCCTGCGGGGGGCTCCCAATGAGCAGTTCTTC. Translation gives CASSLRGAPNEQFF.

This clone was detected a few times. The chain uses TRBV2 and TRBJ1-1; D is uncertain. The CDR3 covers 10 residues. Germline V CDR1 and CDR2: SNHLY, FYNNEI. Trimming stripped 4 bases from V and 14 bases from J, with 11 bases between. In nucleotides, the CDR3 is TGTGCCAGCAGTGCCAGCCGTTTGTTCTTT. This gives the protein CASSASRLFF. The whole variable domain, remainder taken from reference TRBV2 and TRBJ1-1, is EPEVTQTPSHQVTQMGQEVILRCVPISNHLYFYWYRQILGQKVEFLVSFYNNEISEKSEIFDDQFSVERPDGSNFTLKIRSTKLEDSAMYFCASSASRLFFGQGTRLTVV.

This clone is deemed medium-sized (0.01 to 0.1%). The chain recombines TRBV29-1 with TRBJ2-2; D is possibly TRBD2 (5 bases). This CDR3 contains 14 residues. V was cut by 7 bases and J by 5 bases, with 17 bases left in between. Germline lookup yields CDR1 SQVTM and CDR2 ANQGSEA. DNA for the CDR3: TGCAGCGCTAGCACGGGAAAGGGAACCGGGGAGCTGTTTTTT. It codes for CSASTGKGTGELFF.

This sequence joins TRBV5-6 and TRBJ1-5, with D possibly matching TRBD1 (6 bases). This CDR3 comprises 14 residues. Germline lookup yields CDR1 SGHDT and CDR2 YYEEEE. V was clipped by 0 bases and J by 4 bases, with 8 bases between them. CDR3 bases: TGTGCCAGCAGCTTGGTGGGGACAAATCAGCCCCAGCATTTT. Translating gives CASSLVGTNQPQHF.

The chain links TRBV6-1 to TRBJ2-1, with D tentatively TRBD1 (5 bases). The CDR3 has 12 residues. Germline CDR1 MNHNS, CDR2 SASEGT. Trimming cost V 2 bases and J 7 bases, with 6 bases left between them. The CDR3 spells CASSENRNEQFF. As DNA, the CDR3 is TGTGCCAGCAGTGAAAACAGGAATGAGCAGTTCTTC.

The V call is TRBV19, the J call TRBJ1-5, with D perhaps TRBD1 (6 bases). Germline CDR1 reads LNHDA; CDR2 reads SQIVND (reference sequence). V dropped 6 bases and J dropped 2 bases, with 11 bases sitting between them. The CDR3 loop spans 14 amino acids. This chain's CDR3 is CASSRGAGNQPQHF. The CDR3 nucleotides are TGTGCCAGTAGCCGGGGGGCCGGCAATCAGCCCCAGCATTTT.

V is TRBV28 and J is TRBJ1-1; no reliable D call. V shed 2 bases and J shed 2 bases, with 12 bases lying between them. The CDR3 length is 15 residues. The germline V gene has CDR1 MDHEN and CDR2 SYDVKM. Here the CDR3 DNA reads TGTGCCAGCAGTTTACCGGGCAGTTATAACACTGAAGCTTTCTTT. Translated, it gives CASSLPGSYNTEAFF.

The chain links TRBV11-1 to TRBJ2-2, with 7 bases aligning to TRBD2. Per germline, CDR1 SGHAT and CDR2 FQDESV (reference sequence). Trimming removed 5 bases from V and 2 bases from J; junction bases left unmatched: 8. CDR3 length: 16 amino acids. The CDR3 bases are TGTGCCAGCAGCCCAGGCCTAGCGGTTAACACCGGGGAGCTGTTTTTT. This gives the protein CASSPGLAVNTGELFF.

This clone has a single count. The gene calls are TRBV5-6 and TRBJ1-2; the D gene is possibly TRBD1 (5 bases). The CDR3 contains 17 residues. Trimming took 5 bases from V and 6 from J, leaving 26 bases between them. Per germline, CDR1 SGHDT and CDR2 YYEEEE. The chain's CDR3 is CASRHILGDLLRDGYTF. In DNA form, the CDR3 reads TGTGCCAGCAGACACATACTCGGGGACCTCCTTCGGGATGGCTACACCTTC. The whole variable domain, remainder taken from reference TRBV5-6 and TRBJ1-2, is DAGVTQSPTHLIKTRGQQVTLRCSPKSGHDTVSWYQQALGQGPQFIFQYYEEEERQRGNFPDRFSGHQFPNYSSELNVNALLLGDSALYLCASRHILGDLLRDGYTFGSGTRLTVV.

This chain connects TRBV6-6 to TRBJ1-2, with 8 bases that match TRBD1. The ends lost 7 bases at V and 8 bases at J; junction bases unmatched: 12. The CDR3 is 14 residues long. Looked up from germline, CDR1 is MNHNY and CDR2 is SVGAGI (reference sequence). The CDR3, as DNA: TGTGCCAGCATAACAGGACAGGGAGTTGGCGGCTACACCTTC. As protein: CASITGQGVGGYTF.